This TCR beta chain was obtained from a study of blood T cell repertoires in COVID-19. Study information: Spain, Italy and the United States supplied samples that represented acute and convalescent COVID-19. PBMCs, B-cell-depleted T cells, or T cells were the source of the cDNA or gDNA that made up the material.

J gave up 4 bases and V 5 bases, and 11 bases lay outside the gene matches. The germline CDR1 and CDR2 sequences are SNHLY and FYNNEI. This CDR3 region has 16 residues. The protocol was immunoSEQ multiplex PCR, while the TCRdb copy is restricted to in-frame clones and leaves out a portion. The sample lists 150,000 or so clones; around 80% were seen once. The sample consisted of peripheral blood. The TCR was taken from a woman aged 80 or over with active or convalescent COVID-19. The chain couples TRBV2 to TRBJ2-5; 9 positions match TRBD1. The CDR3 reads CASSYDGDREGETQYF. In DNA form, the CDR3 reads TGTGCCAGCAGTTATGATGGGGACAGGGAGGGAGAGACCCAGTACTTC. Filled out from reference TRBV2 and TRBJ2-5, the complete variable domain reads EPEVTQTPSHQVTQMGQEVILRCVPISNHLYFYWYRQILGQKVEFLVSFYNNEISEKSEIFDDQFSVERPDGSNFTLKIRSTKLEDSAMYFCASSYDGDREGETQYFGPGTRLLVL.